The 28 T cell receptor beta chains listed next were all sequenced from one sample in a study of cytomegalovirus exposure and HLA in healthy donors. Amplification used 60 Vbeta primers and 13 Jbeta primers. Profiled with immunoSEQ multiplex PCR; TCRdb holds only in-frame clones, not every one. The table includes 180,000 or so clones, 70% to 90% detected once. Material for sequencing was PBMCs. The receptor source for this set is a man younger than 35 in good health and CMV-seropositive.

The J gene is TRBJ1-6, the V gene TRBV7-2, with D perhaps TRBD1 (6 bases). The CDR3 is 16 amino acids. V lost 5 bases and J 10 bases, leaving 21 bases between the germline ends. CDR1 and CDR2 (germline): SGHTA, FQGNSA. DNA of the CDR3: TGTGCCAGCAGCCCGACGACAGGAACGGGCGGATCACCCCTCCACTTT. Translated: CASSPTTGTGGSPLHF.

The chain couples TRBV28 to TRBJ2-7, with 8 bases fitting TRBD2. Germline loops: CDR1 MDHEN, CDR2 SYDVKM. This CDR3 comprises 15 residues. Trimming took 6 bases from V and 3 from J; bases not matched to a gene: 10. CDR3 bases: TGTGCCAGCAGCTACGGGACTAGTCTAGTCTACGAGCAGTACTTC. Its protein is CASSYGTSLVYEQYF.

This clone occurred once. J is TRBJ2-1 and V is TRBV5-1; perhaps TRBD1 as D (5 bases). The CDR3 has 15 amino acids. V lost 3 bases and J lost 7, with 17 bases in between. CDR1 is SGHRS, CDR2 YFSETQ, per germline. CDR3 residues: CASSSDPSGFNEQFF. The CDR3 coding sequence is TGCGCCAGCAGCTCGGACCCGTCAGGGTTTAATGAGCAGTTCTTC.

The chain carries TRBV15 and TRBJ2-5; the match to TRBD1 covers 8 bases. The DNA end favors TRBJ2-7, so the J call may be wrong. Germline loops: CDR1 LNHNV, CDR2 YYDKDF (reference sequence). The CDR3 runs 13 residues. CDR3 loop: CATSRDRVGEQYF. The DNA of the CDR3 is TGTGCCACCAGCAGGGACAGGGTAGGCGAGCAGTACTTC.

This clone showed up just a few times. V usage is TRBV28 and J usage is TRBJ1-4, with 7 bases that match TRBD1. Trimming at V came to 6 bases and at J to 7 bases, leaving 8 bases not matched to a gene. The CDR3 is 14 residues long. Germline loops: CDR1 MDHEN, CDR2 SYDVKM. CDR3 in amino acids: CASRYAGTVEKLFF. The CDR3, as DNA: TGTGCCAGCAGATATGCCGGGACAGTTGAAAAACTGTTTTTT.

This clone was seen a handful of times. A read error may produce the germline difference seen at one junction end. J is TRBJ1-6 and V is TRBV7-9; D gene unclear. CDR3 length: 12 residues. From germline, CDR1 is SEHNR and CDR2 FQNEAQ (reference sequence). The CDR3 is CSSREGNSPLHF. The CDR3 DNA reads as TGTTCCAGTCGGGAAGGAAATTCACCCCTCCACTTT.

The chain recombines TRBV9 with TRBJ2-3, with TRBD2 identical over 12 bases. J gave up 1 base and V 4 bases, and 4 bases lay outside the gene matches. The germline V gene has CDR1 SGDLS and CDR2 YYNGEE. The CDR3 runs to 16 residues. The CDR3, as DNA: TGTGCCAGCAGCCCTAGACTAGCGGGGGGCACAGATACGCAGTATTTT. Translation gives CASSPRLAGGTDTQYF.

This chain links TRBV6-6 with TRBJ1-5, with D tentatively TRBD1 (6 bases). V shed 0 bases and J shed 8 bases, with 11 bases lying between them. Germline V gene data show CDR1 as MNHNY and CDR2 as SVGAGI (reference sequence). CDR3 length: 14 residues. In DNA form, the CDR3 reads TGTGCCAGCAGTTACTCGGACAGTCTAAAGCCCCAGCATTTT. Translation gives CASSYSDSLKPQHF.

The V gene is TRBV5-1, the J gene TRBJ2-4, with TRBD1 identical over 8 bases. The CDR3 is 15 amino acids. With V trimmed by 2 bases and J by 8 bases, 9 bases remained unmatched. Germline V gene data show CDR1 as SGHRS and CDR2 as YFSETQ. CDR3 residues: CASSLRQGRGDIQYF. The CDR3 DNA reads TGCGCCAGCAGCTTAAGACAGGGGCGAGGAGACATTCAGTACTTC.

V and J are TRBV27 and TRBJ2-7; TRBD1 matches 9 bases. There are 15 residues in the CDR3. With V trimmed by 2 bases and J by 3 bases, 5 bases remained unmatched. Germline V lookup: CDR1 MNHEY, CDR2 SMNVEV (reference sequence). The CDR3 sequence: CASSLNRGPSYEQYF. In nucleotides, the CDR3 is TGTGCCAGCAGTTTAAACAGGGGGCCTAGCTACGAGCAGTACTTC.

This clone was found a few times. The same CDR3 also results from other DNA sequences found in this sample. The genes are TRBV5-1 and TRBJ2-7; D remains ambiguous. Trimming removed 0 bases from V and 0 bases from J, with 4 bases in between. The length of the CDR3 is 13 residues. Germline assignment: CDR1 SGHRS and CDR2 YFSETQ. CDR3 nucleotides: TGCGCCAGCAGCTTGGTTAGCTCCTACGAGCAGTACTTC. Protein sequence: CASSLVSSYEQYF.

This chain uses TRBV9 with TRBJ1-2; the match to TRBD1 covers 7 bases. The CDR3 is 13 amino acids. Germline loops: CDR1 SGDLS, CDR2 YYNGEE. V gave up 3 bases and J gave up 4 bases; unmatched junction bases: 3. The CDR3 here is CASSGDSRYGYTF. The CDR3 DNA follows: TGTGCCAGCAGCGGGGACAGTCGCTATGGCTACACCTTC.

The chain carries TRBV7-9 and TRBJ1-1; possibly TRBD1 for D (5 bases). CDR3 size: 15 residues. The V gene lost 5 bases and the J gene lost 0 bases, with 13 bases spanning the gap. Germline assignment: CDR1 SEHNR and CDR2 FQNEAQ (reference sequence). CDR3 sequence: CASSLGAALNTEAFF. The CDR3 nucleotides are TGTGCCAGCAGCCTAGGGGCAGCTTTGAACACTGAAGCTTTCTTT. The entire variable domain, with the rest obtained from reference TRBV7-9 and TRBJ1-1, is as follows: DTGVSQNPRHKITKRGQNVTFRCDPISEHNRLYWYRQTLGQGPEFLTYFQNEAQLEKSRLLSDRFSAERPKGSFSTLEIQRTEQGDSAMYLCASSLGAALNTEAFFGQGTRLTVV.

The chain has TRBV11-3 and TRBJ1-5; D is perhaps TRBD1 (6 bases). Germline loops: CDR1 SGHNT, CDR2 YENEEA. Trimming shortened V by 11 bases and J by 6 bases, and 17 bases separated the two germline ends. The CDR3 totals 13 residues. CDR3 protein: CASYRAGSQPQHF. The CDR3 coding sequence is TGTGCCTCATACAGGGCTGGGAGTCAGCCCCAGCATTTT.

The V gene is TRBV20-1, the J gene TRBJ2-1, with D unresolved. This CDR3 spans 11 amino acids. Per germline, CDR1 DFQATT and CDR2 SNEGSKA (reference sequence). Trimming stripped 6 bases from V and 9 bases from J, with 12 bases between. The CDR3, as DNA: TGCAGTGCCCCCCGAGGTCCTGAGCAGTTCTTC. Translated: CSAPRGPEQFF.

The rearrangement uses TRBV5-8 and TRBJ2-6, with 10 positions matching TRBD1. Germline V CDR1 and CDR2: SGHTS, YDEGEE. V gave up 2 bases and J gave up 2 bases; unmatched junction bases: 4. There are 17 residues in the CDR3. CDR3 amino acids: CASSFGQGVPGANVLTF. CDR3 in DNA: TGTGCCAGCAGCTTTGGACAGGGGGTCCCTGGGGCCAACGTCCTGACTTTC.

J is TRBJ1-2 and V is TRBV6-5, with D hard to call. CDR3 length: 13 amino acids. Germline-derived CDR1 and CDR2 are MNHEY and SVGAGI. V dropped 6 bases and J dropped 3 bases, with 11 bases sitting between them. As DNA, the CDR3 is TGTGCCAGCAGGGGAGGTTTGGACTATGGCTACACCTTC. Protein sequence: CASRGGLDYGYTF.

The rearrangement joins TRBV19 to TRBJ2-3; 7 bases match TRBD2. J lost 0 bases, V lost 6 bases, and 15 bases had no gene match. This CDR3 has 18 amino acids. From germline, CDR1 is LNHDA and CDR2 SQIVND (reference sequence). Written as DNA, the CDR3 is TGTGCCAGTAGCCGAGGGACGCCAGCGGGACCTAGCACAGATACGCAGTATTTT. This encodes CASSRGTPAGPSTDTQYF.

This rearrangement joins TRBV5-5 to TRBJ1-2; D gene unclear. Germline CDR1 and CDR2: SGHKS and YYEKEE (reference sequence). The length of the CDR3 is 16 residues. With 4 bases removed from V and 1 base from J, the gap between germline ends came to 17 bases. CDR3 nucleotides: TGTGCCAGCAGCCTCTCGGAGGCAGGAGGTAACTATGGCTACACCTTC. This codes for CASSLSEAGGNYGYTF.

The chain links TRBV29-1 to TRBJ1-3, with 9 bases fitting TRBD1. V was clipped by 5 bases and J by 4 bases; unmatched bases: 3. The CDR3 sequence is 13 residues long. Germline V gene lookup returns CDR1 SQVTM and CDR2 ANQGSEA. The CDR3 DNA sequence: TGCAGCGTTTCCGGGACAGGGGGAAACACCATATATTTT. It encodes CSVSGTGGNTIYF.

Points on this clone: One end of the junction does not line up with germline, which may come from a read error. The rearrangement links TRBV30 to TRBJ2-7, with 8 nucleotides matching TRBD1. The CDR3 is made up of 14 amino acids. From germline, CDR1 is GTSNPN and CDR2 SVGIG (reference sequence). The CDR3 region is CAWGVRQGAAEQYF. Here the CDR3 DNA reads TGTGCCTGGGGTGTAAGGCAGGGGGCGGCCGAGCAGTACTTC.

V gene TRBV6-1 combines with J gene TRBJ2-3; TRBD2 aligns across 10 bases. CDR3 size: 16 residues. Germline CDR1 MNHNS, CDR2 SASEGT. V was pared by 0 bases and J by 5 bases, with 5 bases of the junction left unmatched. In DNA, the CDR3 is TGTGCCAGCAGTGAAGCTAGCGGGGGGCCCGGAGATACGCAGTATTTT. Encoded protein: CASSEASGGPGDTQYF.

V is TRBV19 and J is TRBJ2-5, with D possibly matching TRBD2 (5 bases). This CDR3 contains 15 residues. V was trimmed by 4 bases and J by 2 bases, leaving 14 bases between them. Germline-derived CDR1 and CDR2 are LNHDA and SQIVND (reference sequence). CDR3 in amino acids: CASSNKRTVQETQYF. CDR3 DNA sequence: TGTGCCAGTAGTAATAAGCGGACGGTACAAGAGACCCAGTACTTC.

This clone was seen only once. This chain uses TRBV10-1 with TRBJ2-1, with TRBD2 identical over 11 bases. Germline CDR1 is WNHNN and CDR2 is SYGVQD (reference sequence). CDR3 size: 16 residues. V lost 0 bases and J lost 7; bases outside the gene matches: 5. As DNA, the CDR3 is TGCGCCAGCAGTGAGTCCTTATCTAGCGGGGGGAATGAGCAGTTCTTC. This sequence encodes CASSESLSSGGNEQFF.

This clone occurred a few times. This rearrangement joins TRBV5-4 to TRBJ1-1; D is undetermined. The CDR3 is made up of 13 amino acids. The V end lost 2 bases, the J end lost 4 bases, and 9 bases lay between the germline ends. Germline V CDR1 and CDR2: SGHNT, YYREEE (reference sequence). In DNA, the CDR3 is TGTGCCAGCAGCTTCCCCACTGTCACTGAAGCTTTCTTT. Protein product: CASSFPTVTEAFF. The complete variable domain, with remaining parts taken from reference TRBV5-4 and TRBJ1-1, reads ETGVTQSPTHLIKTRGQQVTLRCSSQSGHNTVSWYQQALGQGPQFIFQYYREEENGRGNFPPRFSGLQFPNYSSELNVNALELDDSALYLCASSFPTVTEAFFGQGTRLTVV.

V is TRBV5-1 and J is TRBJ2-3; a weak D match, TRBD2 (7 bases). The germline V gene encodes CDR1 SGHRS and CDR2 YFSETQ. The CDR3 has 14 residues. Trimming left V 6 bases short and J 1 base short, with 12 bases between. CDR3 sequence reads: CASKGGAGTDTQYF. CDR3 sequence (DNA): TGCGCCAGCAAGGGGGGGGCCGGCACAGATACGCAGTATTTT.

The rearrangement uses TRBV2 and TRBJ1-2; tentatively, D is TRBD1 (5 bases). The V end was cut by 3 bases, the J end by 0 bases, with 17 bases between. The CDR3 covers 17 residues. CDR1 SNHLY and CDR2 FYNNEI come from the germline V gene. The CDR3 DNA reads TGTGCCAGCAGTGACTCTTGGCAGGGATCAGCTAACTATGGCTACACCTTC. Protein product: CASSDSWQGSANYGYTF.

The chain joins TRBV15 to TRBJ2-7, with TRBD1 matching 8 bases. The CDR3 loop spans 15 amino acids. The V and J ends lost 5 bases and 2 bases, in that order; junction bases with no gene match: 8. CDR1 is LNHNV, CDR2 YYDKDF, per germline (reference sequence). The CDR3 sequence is CATSSGDRFTYEQYF. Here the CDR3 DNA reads TGTGCCACCAGCTCGGGGGACAGGTTTACCTACGAGCAGTACTTC.